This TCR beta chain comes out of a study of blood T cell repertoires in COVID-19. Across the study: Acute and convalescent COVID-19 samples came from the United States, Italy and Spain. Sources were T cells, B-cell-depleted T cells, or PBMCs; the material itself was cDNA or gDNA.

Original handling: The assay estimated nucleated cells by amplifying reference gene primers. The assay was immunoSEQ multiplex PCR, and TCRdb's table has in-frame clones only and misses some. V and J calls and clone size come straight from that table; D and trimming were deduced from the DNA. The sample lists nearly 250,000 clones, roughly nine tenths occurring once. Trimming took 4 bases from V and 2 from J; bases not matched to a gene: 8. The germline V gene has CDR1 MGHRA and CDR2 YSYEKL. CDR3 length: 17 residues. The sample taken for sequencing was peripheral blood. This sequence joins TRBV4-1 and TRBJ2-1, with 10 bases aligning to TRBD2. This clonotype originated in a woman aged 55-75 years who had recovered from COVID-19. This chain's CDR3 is CASSLSGLAAPYNEQFF. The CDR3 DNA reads TGCGCCAGCAGCCTTTCAGGACTAGCGGCTCCCTACAATGAGCAGTTCTTC.